This T cell receptor (beta chain) was recovered during a study of cytotoxic CD8 clonotypes in ibrutinib-treated CLL. At the level of the study: The patients, around 12 relapsed/refractory and fewer than 16 treatment-naive, included 17 who were IGHV unmutated.

The germline V gene has CDR1 GTSNPN and CDR2 SVGIG (reference sequence). Trimming took 2 bases from V and 5 from J, leaving 15 bases between them. This CDR3 has 14 residues. Profiling relied on immunoSEQ multiplex PCR, and the TCRdb table lists in-frame clones only, not all of them. The table has some 310,000 clones, roughly 80% seen once. As for this clone: Its antigen is unknown.

Whole-study findings and limits: Baseline clonality, higher than in age-matched healthy donors, tracked circulating CD8+ T-cell counts. Higher clonality was seen at ibrutinib response and a return toward baseline at progression. The study found public clonotypes uncommon, contracting or stable on treatment.

The sample here was PBMCs, taken before ibrutinib treatment. The V call is TRBV30, the J call TRBJ2-5; D may be TRBD2 (5 bases). The sequence was collected from a human donor with chronic lymphocytic leukemia. The CDR3 region is CAWSHDSARETQYF. The CDR3, as DNA: TGTGCCTGGAGTCATGATAGCGCACGGGAGACCCAGTACTTC. The full variable domain, in which reference TRBV30 and TRBJ2-5 provide the parts outside the CDR3, is SQTIHQWPATLVQPVGSPLSLECTVEGTSNPNLYWYRQAAGRGLQLLFYSVGIGQISSEVPQNLSASRPQDRQFILSSKKLLLSDSGFYLCAWSHDSARETQYFGPGTRLLVL.